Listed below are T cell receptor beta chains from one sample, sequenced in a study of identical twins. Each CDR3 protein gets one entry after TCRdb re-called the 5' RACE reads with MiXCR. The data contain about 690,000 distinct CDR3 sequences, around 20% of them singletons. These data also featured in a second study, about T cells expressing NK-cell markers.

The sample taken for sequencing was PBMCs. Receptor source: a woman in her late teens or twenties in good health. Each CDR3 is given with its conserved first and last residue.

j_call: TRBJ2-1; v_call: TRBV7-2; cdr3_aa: CASSASTGPMREQFF
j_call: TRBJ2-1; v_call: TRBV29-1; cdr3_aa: CSVVGNIEGYNEQFF
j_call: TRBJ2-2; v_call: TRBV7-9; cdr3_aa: CASSEMGLGELFF
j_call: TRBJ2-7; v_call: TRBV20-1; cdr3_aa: CSARRREGAYEQYF
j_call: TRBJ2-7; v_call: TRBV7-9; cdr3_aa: CASSSSHRTYSYEQYF
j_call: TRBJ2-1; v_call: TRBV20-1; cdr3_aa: CSATPGGDYYNEQFF
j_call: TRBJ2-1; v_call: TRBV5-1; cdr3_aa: CASSSTGTSYNEQFF
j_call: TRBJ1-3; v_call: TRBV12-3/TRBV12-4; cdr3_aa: CASRRQGSGNTIYF
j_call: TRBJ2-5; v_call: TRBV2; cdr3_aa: CASSDYRVGETQYF
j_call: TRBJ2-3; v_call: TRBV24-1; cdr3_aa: CATSDPRGADTQYF
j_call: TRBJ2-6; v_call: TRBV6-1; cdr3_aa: CASTGTLLSGANVLTF
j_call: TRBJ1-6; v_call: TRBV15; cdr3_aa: CATSSRDRGSPLHF
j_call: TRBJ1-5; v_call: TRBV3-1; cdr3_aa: CASSVGGDQPQHF
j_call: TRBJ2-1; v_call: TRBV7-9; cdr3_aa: CASSSTPGTSGGEEQFF
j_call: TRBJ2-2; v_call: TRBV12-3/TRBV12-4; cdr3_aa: CASSLRKGGQVTGELFF
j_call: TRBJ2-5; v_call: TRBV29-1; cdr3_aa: CSVRTGGETQYF
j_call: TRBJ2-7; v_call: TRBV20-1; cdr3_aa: CSARLPGQRYEQYF
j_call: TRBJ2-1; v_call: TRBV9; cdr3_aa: CASSVGSRGGRKRDEQFF
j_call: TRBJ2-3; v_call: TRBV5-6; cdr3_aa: CASSLGGLAGGGTDTQYF
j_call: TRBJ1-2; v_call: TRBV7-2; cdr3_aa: CASSLGLHQYGYTF
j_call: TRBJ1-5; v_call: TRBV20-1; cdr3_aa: CSARVSNNQPQHF
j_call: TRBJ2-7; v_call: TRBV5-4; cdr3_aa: CASSWGGTGVSEQYF
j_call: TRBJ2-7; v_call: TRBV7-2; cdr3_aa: CASSRGGNVEQYF
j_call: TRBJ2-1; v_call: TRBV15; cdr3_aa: CATSKDAVLSTEQFF
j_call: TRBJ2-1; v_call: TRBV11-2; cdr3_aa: CASSLRAGGSISSYNEQFF
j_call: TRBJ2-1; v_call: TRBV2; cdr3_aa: CASSWEVWQFF
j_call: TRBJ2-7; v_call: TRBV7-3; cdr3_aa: CASSLDTSGEQYF
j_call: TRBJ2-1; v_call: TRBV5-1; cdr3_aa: CASSLAASGRNEQFF
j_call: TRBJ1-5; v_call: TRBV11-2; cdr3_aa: CASAPGPGEGSVAQHF
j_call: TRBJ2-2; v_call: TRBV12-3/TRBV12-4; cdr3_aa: CASSTRDRGITGELFF
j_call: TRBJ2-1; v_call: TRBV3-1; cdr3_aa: CASSQRSGHHEQFF
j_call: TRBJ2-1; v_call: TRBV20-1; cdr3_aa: CSAKTGTEQFF
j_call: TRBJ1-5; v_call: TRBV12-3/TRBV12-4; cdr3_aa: CASGNQPQHF
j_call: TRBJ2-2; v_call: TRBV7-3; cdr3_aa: CASSLIAALVAGGNATGELFF
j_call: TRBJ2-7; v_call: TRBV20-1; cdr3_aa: CSARVSADSYEQYF
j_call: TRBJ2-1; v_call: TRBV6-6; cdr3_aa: CASSYSERKEQFF
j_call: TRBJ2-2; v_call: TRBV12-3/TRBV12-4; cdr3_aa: CASRPTGSVDTGELFF
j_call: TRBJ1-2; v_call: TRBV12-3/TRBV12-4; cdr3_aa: CASRITGGGYTF
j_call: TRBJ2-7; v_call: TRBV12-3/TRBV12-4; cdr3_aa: CASKTNRDRAYEQYF
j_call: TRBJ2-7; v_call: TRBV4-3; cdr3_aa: CASSPTGEGFAYEQYF
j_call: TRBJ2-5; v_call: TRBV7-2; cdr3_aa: CASSLGFRIQETQYF
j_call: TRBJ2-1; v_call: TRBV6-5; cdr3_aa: CASSSHRSPFQFF
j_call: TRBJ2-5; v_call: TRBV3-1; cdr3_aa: CASSQDNLGGGPRETQYF
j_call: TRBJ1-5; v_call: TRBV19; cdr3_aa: CASSMIGLGSNQPQHF
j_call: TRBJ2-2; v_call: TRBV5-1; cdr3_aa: CASSALGMGTGELFF
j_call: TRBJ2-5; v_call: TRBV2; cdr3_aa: CASRVRYQETQYF
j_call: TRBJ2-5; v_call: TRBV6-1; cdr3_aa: CASSESPGAAQYF
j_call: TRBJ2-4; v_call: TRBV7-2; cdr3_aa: CASSLVGTGKNIQYF
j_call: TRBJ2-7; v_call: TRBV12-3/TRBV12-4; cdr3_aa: CASSPHPQLYEQYF
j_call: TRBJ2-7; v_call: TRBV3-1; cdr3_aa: CASSHGPRTTYEQYF
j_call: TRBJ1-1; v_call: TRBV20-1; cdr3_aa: CSVSSSGSTMNTEAFF
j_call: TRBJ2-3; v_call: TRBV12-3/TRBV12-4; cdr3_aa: CATSVYTDTQYF
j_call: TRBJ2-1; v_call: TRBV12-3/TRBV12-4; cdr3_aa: CASSLVGRDEQFF
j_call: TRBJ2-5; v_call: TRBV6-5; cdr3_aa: CASSYGLSGETQYF
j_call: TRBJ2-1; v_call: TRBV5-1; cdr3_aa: CASSLGQGALYEQFF
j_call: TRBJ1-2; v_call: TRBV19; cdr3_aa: CASSIVDRVVYGYTF
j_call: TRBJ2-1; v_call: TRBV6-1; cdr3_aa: CASSPDRGRSSEQFF
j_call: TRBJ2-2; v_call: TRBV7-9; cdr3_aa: CASSLLAGGANTGELFF
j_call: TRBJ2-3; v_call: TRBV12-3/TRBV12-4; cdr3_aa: CASSSGGQGDTQYF